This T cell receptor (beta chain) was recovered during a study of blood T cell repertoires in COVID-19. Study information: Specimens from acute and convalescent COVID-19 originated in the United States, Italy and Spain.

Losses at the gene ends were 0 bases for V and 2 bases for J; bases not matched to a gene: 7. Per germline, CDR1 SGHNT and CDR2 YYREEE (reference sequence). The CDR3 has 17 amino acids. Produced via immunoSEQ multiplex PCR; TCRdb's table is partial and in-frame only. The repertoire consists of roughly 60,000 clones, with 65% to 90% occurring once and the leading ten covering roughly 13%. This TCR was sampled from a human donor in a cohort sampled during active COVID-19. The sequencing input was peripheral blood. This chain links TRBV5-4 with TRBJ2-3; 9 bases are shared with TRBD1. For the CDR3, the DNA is TGTGCCAGCAGCTTGGCCACAGGGGGCGCCGTCACAGATACGCAGTATTTT. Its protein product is CASSLATGGAVTDTQYF. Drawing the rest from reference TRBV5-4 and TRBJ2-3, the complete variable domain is ETGVTQSPTHLIKTRGQQVTLRCSSQSGHNTVSWYQQALGQGPQFIFQYYREEENGRGNFPPRFSGLQFPNYSSELNVNALELDDSALYLCASSLATGGAVTDTQYFGPGTRLTVL.